Described below is a single T cell receptor beta chain sequence and its context. Its antigen is not identified. This sample is part of a study of T-cell memory formation after mild COVID-19. For the study at large: Clusters of TCRs were largely donor specific.

Overall study findings and caveats: Pre-infection memory showed some responding clones, and this suggested that cross-reactive memory joined. Mainly in CM and EM were contracting CD4+ clones; CD8+ were in EMRA.

TCRdb re-derived calls from the 5' RACE reads in MiXCR, one entry per CDR3 protein. This repertoire shows under 300,000 distinct CDR3 sequences, under 20% found once; its top ten account for about 23%. This CDR3 is built from 16 residues. Looked up from germline, CDR1 is KGHSH and CDR2 is LQKENI. With 3 bases clipped from V and 4 bases from J, the junction kept 9 bases outside the gene matches. J is TRBJ2-5 and V is TRBV18; TRBD2 agrees at 9 bases. Source material: PBMCs or a T cell subset sorted from them (not recorded which). The TCR was taken from a man aged 18 to 29 who had mild COVID-19 (a few samples of this study predate the infection). Cell type and time point are not known. The CDR3 region has the DNA TGTGCCAGCTCACCCGACTCAGCGGGGGGTGGAGAGACCCAGTACTTC. It encodes CASSPDSAGGGETQYF.